The 16 T cell receptor beta chains reported below all come from one sample, sequenced in a study of shared clonotypes between healthy human individuals. Data came from immunoSEQ multiplex PCR; TCRdb stores just in-frame clones and leaves some out. This repertoire shows approximately 250,000 clones, 65% to 70% found once; its top ten account for 11%. Source material: memory CD4+ T cells sorted from blood. Described subset: CD45RA-negative fraction. The receptors derive from a man aged 25-45 years in good health.

V usage is TRBV5-1 and J usage is TRBJ2-3; D may be TRBD1 or TRBD2 (6 bases each). Germline V lookup: CDR1 SGHRS, CDR2 YFSETQ. The V end was cut by 4 bases, the J end by 1 base, with 28 bases between. The CDR3 has 20 amino acids. The CDR3 region is CASSPQGGRDPGRGTDTQYF. The CDR3 DNA reads TGCGCCAGCAGCCCCCAAGGGGGGCGGGATCCGGGCCGGGGCACAGATACGCAGTATTTT.

This clone showed up just a few times. The rearrangement links TRBV5-1 to TRBJ1-1, with TRBD1 identical over 9 bases. Germline CDR1 reads SGHRS; CDR2 reads YFSETQ. The trim removed 5 bases at V and 5 bases at J, leaving 16 bases unmatched. The CDR3 is made up of 17 amino acids. The CDR3 DNA reads TGCGCCAGCAGGCCCGGGACAGGGCTCGTTGGGTCGACTGAAGCTTTCTTT. This translates into CASRPGTGLVGSTEAFF.

V usage is TRBV5-5 and J usage is TRBJ2-2; TRBD1 matches at 7 bases. Per the germline V gene, CDR1 is SGHKS and CDR2 is YYEKEE (reference sequence). The CDR3 totals 17 residues. The ends lost 2 bases at V and 0 bases at J; junction bases unmatched: 7. As DNA, the CDR3 is TGTGCCAGCAGCTTTAGTGTGACAGGGCCGAACACCGGGGAGCTGTTTTTT. Its protein is CASSFSVTGPNTGELFF.

J is TRBJ2-2 and V is TRBV5-6; TRBD1 matches 8 bases. The CDR3 is 13 amino acids. Germline V gene lookup returns CDR1 SGHDT and CDR2 YYEEEE. V lost 4 bases and J lost 5; bases outside the gene matches: 1. CDR3 amino acids: CASSRQGTGELFF. As DNA, the CDR3 is TGTGCCAGCAGCAGACAGGGGACCGGGGAGCTGTTTTTT.

The chain carries TRBV2 and TRBJ2-7; D ambiguous. Germline V gene lookup returns CDR1 SNHLY and CDR2 FYNNEI. The CDR3 runs to 14 residues. Trimming took off 0 bases at V and 5 bases at J, with 11 bases between the two ends. The CDR3 spells CASSEAPRVHEQYF. CDR3 sequence (DNA): TGTGCCAGCAGTGAAGCGCCTCGAGTCCACGAGCAGTACTTC.

This chain joins TRBV28 and TRBJ1-1; TRBD1 is a possible D gene (6 bases). The CDR3 length is 14 residues. The germline V gene encodes CDR1 MDHEN and CDR2 SYDVKM. Trimming removed 6 bases at V and 6 bases at J, with 17 bases between. The CDR3 DNA is TGTGCCAGCAGAACGACAGGCTTGAGCCCTGAAGCTTTCTTT. This translates into CASRTTGLSPEAFF.

This sequence joins TRBV2 and TRBJ2-3; a possible D gene is TRBD1 (5 bases). This CDR3 comprises 13 residues. Germline V gene lookup returns CDR1 SNHLY and CDR2 FYNNEI. Trimming stripped 4 bases from V and 4 bases from J, with 9 bases between. CDR3 sequence: CASSVGRADTQYF. The CDR3 nucleotides are TGTGCCAGCAGTGTAGGCAGGGCAGATACGCAGTATTTT.

This chain uses TRBV28 with TRBJ2-3; D perhaps matches TRBD2 (6 bases). Germline V lookup: CDR1 MDHEN, CDR2 SYDVKM. The V end lost 7 bases, the J end lost 3 bases, and 17 bases lay between the germline ends. The length of the CDR3 is 15 residues. The CDR3 region has the DNA TGTGCCAGCACCCAAGGGGAGGCGGGGACAGATACGCAGTATTTT. Translating it yields CASTQGEAGTDTQYF.

The count of this clone is one. The genes are TRBV5-1 and TRBJ1-3; D not certain. Germline loops: CDR1 SGHRS, CDR2 YFSETQ. Between the trimmed V and J ends, which lost 0 bases and 4 bases, there was a span of 17 bases. The CDR3 runs 17 residues. The CDR3: CASSLGTLGLLGNTIYF. The CDR3 DNA follows: TGCGCCAGCAGCTTGGGGACTTTGGGTCTGCTCGGAAACACCATATATTTT.

The chain has TRBV18 and TRBJ2-1; D is unresolved. Deletions cut 0 bases from V and 8 bases from J, with 8 bases between. CDR1 and CDR2 (germline): KGHSH, LQKENI. The CDR3 extends over 13 amino acids. DNA of the CDR3: TGTGCCAGCTCACCACCAACGCTGGATGAGCAGTTCTTC. This codes for CASSPPTLDEQFF.

This clone was detected once. The chain couples TRBV2 to TRBJ2-5; TRBD1 aligns across 8 bases. The CDR3 contains 14 residues. J lost 2 bases, V lost 8 bases, and 7 bases had no gene match. Germline V gene lookup returns CDR1 SNHLY and CDR2 FYNNEI. The CDR3 DNA follows: TGTGCCAGCGTCCGGGACAGGAATCAAGAGACCCAGTACTTC. It is translated as CASVRDRNQETQYF.

This chain joins TRBV7-2 and TRBJ2-3; D is undetermined. CDR1 is SGHTA, CDR2 FQGNSA, per germline. With 1 base removed from V and 1 base from J, the gap between germline ends came to 12 bases. The CDR3 length is 16 residues. Written as DNA, the CDR3 is TGTGCCAGCAGCTTAGTGGGCAGCTATCGCACAGATACGCAGTATTTT. Residues: CASSLVGSYRTDTQYF.

This clone was counted only a few times. This chain uses TRBV2 with TRBJ2-5, with D uncertain. Germline CDR1 reads SNHLY; CDR2 reads FYNNEI. The CDR3 is 14 amino acids. Trimming shortened V by 1 base and J by 7 bases, and 13 bases separated the two germline ends. CDR3 region: CASSEEFLGGTQYF. CDR3 sequence (DNA): TGTGCCAGCAGTGAAGAATTTCTTGGTGGGACCCAGTACTTC.

This clone was detected a few times. Other DNA sequences of this sample code for an identical CDR3. This chain uses TRBV19 with TRBJ2-5; D unresolved. Looked up from germline, CDR1 is LNHDA and CDR2 is SQIVND (reference sequence). CDR3 length: 14 amino acids. Trimming removed 3 bases from V and 1 base from J, with 9 bases in between. CDR3 loop: CASSIGPSQETQYF. CDR3 sequence (DNA): TGTGCCAGTAGTATTGGGCCTAGCCAAGAGACCCAGTACTTC.

The genes are TRBV29-1 and TRBJ2-1, with 11 bases that match TRBD1. CDR3 size: 14 residues. Germline assignment: CDR1 SQVTM and CDR2 ANQGSEA. After removal of 6 bases from V and 6 bases from J, the junction contained 7 bases not matched to a gene. The CDR3 nucleotides read TGCAGCGTGAAAGTGGGGACAGGGGGCAATGAGCAGTTCTTC. Its translation: CSVKVGTGGNEQFF.

In the case of this clone: An end of the junction differs from the germline gene, which may be a read error. This sequence joins TRBV28 and TRBJ2-5, with TRBD1 matching over 8 bases. The length of the CDR3 is 14 residues. Per germline, CDR1 MDHEN and CDR2 SYDVKM. The CDR3 sequence is CASLPGDRQESQYF. The DNA for the CDR3 is TGTGCCAGTCTACCGGGGGACAGGCAAGAGAGCCAGTACTTC.